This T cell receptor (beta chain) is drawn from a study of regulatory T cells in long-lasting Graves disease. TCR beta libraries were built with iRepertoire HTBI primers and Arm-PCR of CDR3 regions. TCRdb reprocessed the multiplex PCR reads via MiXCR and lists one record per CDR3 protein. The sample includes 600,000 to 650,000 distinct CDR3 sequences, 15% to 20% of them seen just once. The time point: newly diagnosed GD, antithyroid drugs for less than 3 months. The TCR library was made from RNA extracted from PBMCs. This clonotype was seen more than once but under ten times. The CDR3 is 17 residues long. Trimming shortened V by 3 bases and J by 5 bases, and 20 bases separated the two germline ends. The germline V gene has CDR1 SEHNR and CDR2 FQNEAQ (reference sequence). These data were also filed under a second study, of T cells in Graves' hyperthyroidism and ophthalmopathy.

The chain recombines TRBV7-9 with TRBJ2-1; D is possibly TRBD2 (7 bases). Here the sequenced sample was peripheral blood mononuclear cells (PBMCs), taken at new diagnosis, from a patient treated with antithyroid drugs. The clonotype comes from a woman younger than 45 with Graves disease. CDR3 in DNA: TGTGCCAGCAGCTTCTTTCTTGGGGGGCGGGGGAACAATGAGCAGTTCTTC. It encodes CASSFFLGGRGNNEQFF.